This is a list of T cell receptor beta chains from one sample in a study of cytomegalovirus exposure and HLA in healthy donors. TCRdb's table, derived via immunoSEQ multiplex PCR, lists solely in-frame clones and lacks some. Among some 200,000 clones listed, 12% were seen once. Sequenced material: PBMCs. These receptor sequences come from a man aged 50 to 59 in good health and CMV-seropositive. Each CDR3 is given with its conserved first and last residue. The order of the fields is D gene, V gene, J gene, clone size, CDR3 DNA, CDR3 protein. D genes are given only for firm matches. The size field is filled for only some rows; it gives once, few, many or a size class.

>TRBD1|TRBV5-4|TRBJ1-2|few
TGTGCCAGCAGCTTTCCGGGACAGGGTTATGGCTACACCTTC
CASSFPGQGYGYTF
>NA|TRBV27|TRBJ1-1|few
TGTGCCAGCAGTCCGACAGTCATGAACACTGAAGCTTTCTTT
CASSPTVMNTEAFF
>TRBD2|TRBV2|TRBJ2-4|NA
TGTGCCAGCAGTGGACTAGCGGGGGGGGTAGCCAAAAACATTCAGTACTTC
CASSGLAGGVAKNIQYF
>NA|TRBV11-2|TRBJ2-2|few
TGTGCCAGCAGGGGCTATTGGATGACCGGGGAGCTGTTTTTT
CASRGYWMTGELFF
>TRBD1|TRBV5-4|TRBJ2-5|NA
TGTGCCAGCAGGGAACAGGGGCCCCAAGAGACCCAGTACTTC
CASREQGPQETQYF
>TRBD1|TRBV5-6|TRBJ2-1|NA
TGTGCCAGCGGCCGGGACAGCCATTCCTACAATGAGCAGTTCTTC
CASGRDSHSYNEQFF
>TRBD2|TRBV19|TRBJ2-2|NA
TGTGCCAGTACTCAGGGGATAGCGGGGGGGAACACCGGGGAGCTGTTTTTT
CASTQGIAGGNTGELFF
>TRBD2|TRBV4-3|TRBJ2-3|NA
TGCGCCAGCAGCCAAGCGGCCGGGGGGGCAGGCACAGATACGCAGTATTTT
CASSQAAGGAGTDTQYF
>TRBD1|TRBV18|TRBJ1-1|NA
TGTGCCAGCTCACCTCTACAGGGGGCAGACACTGAAGCTTTCTTT
CASSPLQGADTEAFF
>NA|TRBV10-3|TRBJ2-5|NA
TGTGCCATCACCGCTGGGCCGGAAGAGACCCAGTACTTC
CAITAGPEETQYF
>TRBD2|TRBV6-1|TRBJ2-7|few
TGTGCCAGCAGTCTCGGGACTAGCAAGGAGAGTGAGCAGTACTTC
CASSLGTSKESEQYF
>TRBD1|TRBV7-6|TRBJ2-3|NA
TGTGCCAGCAGCTTAGAGGACAGGGGTGGGGCAGATACGCAGTATTTT
CASSLEDRGGADTQYF
>NA|TRBV5-4|TRBJ1-2|few
TGTGCCAGCAGCGACGCGAGGGCCTATGGCTACACCTTC
CASSDARAYGYTF
>TRBD1|TRBV28|TRBJ1-4|few
TGTGCCAGCAGTTTGTCCGGGACAGCAGTCGAAAAACTGTTTTTT
CASSLSGTAVEKLFF
>TRBD1|TRBV6-7|TRBJ1-1|few
TGTGCCAGCAGCACCAAAGGGACAGATTTGAACACTGAAGCTTTCTTT
CASSTKGTDLNTEAFF
>NA|TRBV9|TRBJ1-1|NA
TGTGCCAGCAGCCCTCCCGACATGGGTGGGACTGAAGCTTTCTTT
CASSPPDMGGTEAFF
>TRBD1|TRBV19|TRBJ1-3|NA
TGTGCCAGTAGTATCCCCTTCCGGGACAGAGTCTCTGGAAACACCATATATTTT
CASSIPFRDRVSGNTIYF
>NA|TRBV4-3|TRBJ1-6|NA
TGCGCCAGCAGCCAAGGAACCACGGGTTCACCCCTCCACTTT
CASSQGTTGSPLHF
>NA|TRBV6-1|TRBJ1-2|NA
TGTGCCAGCAGTCCGGGCGCGGGCTATGGCTACACCTTC
CASSPGAGYGYTF
>NA|TRBV14|TRBJ2-2|NA
TGTGCCAGCAGCCCACAGTACACCGGGGAGCTGTTTTTT
CASSPQYTGELFF
>NA|TRBV13|TRBJ2-2|few
TGTGCCAGCAGCCGACGGGTCACCGGGGAGCTGTTTTTT
CASSRRVTGELFF
>TRBD1|TRBV18|TRBJ1-1|NA
TGTGCCAGCTCACTTGCTGTAACCGGGACAGGGGACGTAGCTTTCTTT
CASSLAVTGTGDVAFF
>TRBD1|TRBV5-1|TRBJ1-1|NA
TGCGCCAGCAGCCCGGTACAGGGGGCAAGTGAAGCTTTCTTT
CASSPVQGASEAFF
>TRBD1|TRBV27|TRBJ1-1|few
TGTGCCAGCAGCCTAGGGGGCCGGAACACTGAAGCTTTCTTT
CASSLGGRNTEAFF
>NA|TRBV27|TRBJ2-1|NA
TGTGCCAGCTACAGGGAGAAGGAGTTCTTC
CASYREKEFF
>NA|TRBV9|TRBJ2-6|few
TGTGCCAGCAGAGGGAGCTCTGGGGCCAACGTCCTGACTTTC
CASRGSSGANVLTF
>TRBD1|TRBV5-1|TRBJ1-2|few
TGCGCCAGCAGCCTCCGACAGGGGGAGCCCTATGGCTACACCTTC
CASSLRQGEPYGYTF
>TRBD1|TRBV19|TRBJ1-6|few
TGTGCCAGCCTGGGACAGATTAATTCACCCCTCCACTTT
CASLGQINSPLHF
>NA|TRBV7-6|TRBJ2-1|NA
TGTGCCAGCAGCCCCTCGGCGGCCTCCTACAATGAGCAGTTCTTC
CASSPSAASYNEQFF
>TRBD2|TRBV5-4|TRBJ2-1|few
TGTGCCAGCAGCCTCGGACTTGGAGGAGCGGGGGCCCTCAATGAGCAGTTCTTC
CASSLGLGGAGALNEQFF
>TRBD1|TRBV29-1|TRBJ1-4|NA
TGCAGCGTTGGGGGACAGGAAAAACTGTTTTTT
CSVGGQEKLFF
>TRBD2|TRBV4-2|TRBJ2-5|NA
TGTGCCAGCAGCCCTCCGGGACTACTAACCAGAGGGACCCAGTACTTC
CASSPPGLLTRGTQYF
>NA|TRBV5-4|TRBJ1-1|NA
TGTGCCAGCAGCATGACACAGAACACTGAAGCTTTCTTT
CASSMTQNTEAFF
>TRBD2|TRBV28|TRBJ2-5|few
TGTGCCAGCAGCCTGGGACTAGCGGGGGGGCAAGAGACCCAGTACTTC
CASSLGLAGGQETQYF
>NA|TRBV19|TRBJ1-1|NA
TGTGCCAGTATAGATAGATCTTGGAACACTGAAGCTTTCTTT
CASIDRSWNTEAFF
>NA|TRBV5-1|TRBJ1-4|NA
TGCGCCAGCAGCGAACAGGGTGGTGGTGAAAAACTGTTTTTT
CASSEQGGGEKLFF
>NA|TRBV18|TRBJ2-7|few
TGTGCCAGCTCACCATTGGGCGTAGCCTACGAGCAGTACTTC
CASSPLGVAYEQYF
>NA|TRBV7-2|TRBJ1-4|few
TGTGCCAGCAGCGCCACGTTGGTCAGTGAAAAACTGTTTTTT
CASSATLVSEKLFF
>TRBD1|TRBV5-1|TRBJ2-3|NA
TGCGCCAGCAGCTTGGCCCCACAGGGGTCAGATACGCAGTATTTT
CASSLAPQGSDTQYF
>NA|TRBV27|TRBJ2-7|NA
TGTGCCAGCAGTCTTATAGGGGCTACCTACGAGCAGTACTTC
CASSLIGATYEQYF